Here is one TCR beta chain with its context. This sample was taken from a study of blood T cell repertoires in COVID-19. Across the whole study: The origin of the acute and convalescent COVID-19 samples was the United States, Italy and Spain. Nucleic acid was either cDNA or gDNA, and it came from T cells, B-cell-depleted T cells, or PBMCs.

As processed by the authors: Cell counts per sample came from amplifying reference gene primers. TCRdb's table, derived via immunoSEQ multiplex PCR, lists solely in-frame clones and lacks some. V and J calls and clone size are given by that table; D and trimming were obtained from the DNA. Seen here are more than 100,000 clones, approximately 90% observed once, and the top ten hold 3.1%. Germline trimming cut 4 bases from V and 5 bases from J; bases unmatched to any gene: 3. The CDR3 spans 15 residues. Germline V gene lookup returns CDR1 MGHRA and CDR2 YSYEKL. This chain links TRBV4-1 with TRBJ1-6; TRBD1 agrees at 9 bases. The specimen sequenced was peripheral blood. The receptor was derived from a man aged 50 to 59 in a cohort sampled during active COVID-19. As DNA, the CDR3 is TGCGCCAGCAGCCTCCGGGACAGGGATAATTCACCCCTCCACTTT. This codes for CASSLRDRDNSPLHF.